This TCR beta chain originates from a study of T cells in Graves' hyperthyroidism and ophthalmopathy. Study-wide findings and caveats: Blood held most thyroid clonotypes expanded above 0.001 frequency.

The TCR beta CDR3 regions underwent amplification using RNA transcripts as the source. Initially, a first-round RT-PCR of the TCR CDR3 employed the HTBI primer set. TCRdb fed the multiplex PCR reads into MiXCR, producing one record per CDR3 protein. The table includes roughly 570,000 distinct CDR3 sequences, around a sixth detected once. This clonotype has at least ten counts. Antigen: not known. It was uncontrolled infection, other autoimmune disease, pregnancy or lactation that excluded patients. Trimming left V 5 bases short and J 3 bases short, with 15 bases between. The CDR3 extends over 15 amino acids.

The specimen sequenced was blood. The genes are TRBV12-3 or TRBV12-4 and TRBJ2-3; a possible D gene is TRBD1 (6 bases). This clonotype was sampled from a woman aged 25 to 39 with Graves' hyperthyroidism. The CDR3 nucleotides are TGTGCCAGCAGTCCCCTATGGGGGCAGACAGATACGCAGTATTTT. This codes for CASSPLWGQTDTQYF.